The 10 T cell receptor beta chains presented below share a single source sample, sequenced in a study of T cells after somatic rescue of genetic block (dated by TCRdb to 2019 to 2021). The library came from the immunoSEQ multiplex PCR assay. TCRdb obtained this table from immuneACCESS and retained in-frame rearrangements with V and J assigned. These tables miss some clones; where compared with another copy, unresolved V genes account for less than half of the shortfall, and the remainder is unexplained. The sample table records 95,000 to 120,000 clones; about 93% of these occur just once. The ten top clones hold 1.4% of the sample. Sequenced material: peripheral blood mononuclear cells (PBMCs). These receptor sequences come from a woman younger than 35.

The V and J genes are TRBV10-3 and TRBJ2-7; D assignment may be TRBD1 or TRBD2 (5 bases each). V shed 2 bases and J shed 5 bases, with 13 bases lying between them. CDR3 length: 14 amino acids. Germline V gene lookup returns CDR1 ENHRY and CDR2 SYGVKD. The CDR3 DNA reads as TGTGCCATCAGTGAGGTGTTAGTGGGGGACGAGCAGTACTTC. It codes for CAISEVLVGDEQYF.

V is TRBV7-2 and J is TRBJ2-1; TRBD2 is a possible D gene (6 bases). This CDR3 region has 15 residues. Germline CDR1 reads SGHTA; CDR2 reads FQGNSA. V was cut by 2 bases and J by 5 bases, with 13 bases left in between. The CDR3 nucleotides read TGTGCCAGCAGCTTACGGGCGGGGCAAGACAATGAGCAGTTCTTC. It specifies CASSLRAGQDNEQFF.

This rearrangement joins TRBV19 to TRBJ1-4, with D possibly TRBD1 on 5 matching bases. The CDR3 extends over 14 amino acids. The germline gives CDR1 LNHDA, CDR2 SQIVND (reference sequence). V was trimmed by 6 bases and J by 3 bases, leaving 11 bases between them. The CDR3 nucleotides read TGTGCCAGTAGAACGACAGTCTCTAATGAAAAACTGTTTTTT. Translated: CASRTTVSNEKLFF.

This clone was seen a single time. The chain has TRBV9 and TRBJ2-1, with D perhaps matching TRBD1 or TRBD2 (5 bases each). This CDR3 region has 13 residues. The germline gives CDR1 SGDLS, CDR2 YYNGEE. V lost 4 bases and J lost 12, with 17 bases in between. The CDR3 sequence: CASSSYARDGQFF. In DNA, the CDR3 is TGTGCCAGCAGCTCGTACGCTAGGGACGGGCAGTTCTTC. The complete variable domain, with remaining parts taken from reference TRBV9 and TRBJ2-1, reads DSGVTQTPKHLITATGQRVTLRCSPRSGDLSVYWYQQSLDQGLQFLIQYYNGEERAKGNILERFSAQQFPDLHSELNLSSLELGDSALYFCASSSYARDGQFFGPGTRLTVL.

The genes are TRBV5-1 and TRBJ2-3; a possible D gene is TRBD2 (5 bases). Germline CDR1 reads SGHRS; CDR2 reads YFSETQ. CDR3 length: 15 residues. Trimming left V 4 bases short and J 0 bases short, with 12 bases between. As DNA, the CDR3 is TGCGCCAGCAGCCCTTTCGGGGATAGCACAGATACGCAGTATTTT. Amino acids: CASSPFGDSTDTQYF.

This chain joins TRBV18 and TRBJ1-3; no clear D gene. Trimming took off 1 base at V and 4 bases at J, with 11 bases between the two ends. The germline V gene encodes CDR1 KGHSH and CDR2 LQKENI. The CDR3 length is 15 residues. The CDR3 region has the DNA TGTGCCAGCTCACCACAGGGAGGGATCGGAAACACCATATATTTT. Translating it yields CASSPQGGIGNTIYF.

The rearrangement links TRBV6-4 to TRBJ2-7; D may be TRBD1 (6 bases). Germline V lookup: CDR1 MRHNA, CDR2 SNTAGT. CDR3 length: 12 amino acids. V lost 10 bases to trimming and J lost 1 base, with 11 bases between them. CDR3 protein: CATQTGSYEQYF. The CDR3 bases are TGTGCCACCCAGACAGGTTCCTACGAGCAGTACTTC.

The gene calls are TRBV27 and TRBJ1-5; 9 bases fit TRBD1. Germline values: CDR1 MNHEY, CDR2 SMNVEV (reference sequence). V gave up 8 bases and J gave up 3 bases; unmatched junction bases: 5. The CDR3 consists of 14 residues. The CDR3 DNA reads TGTGCCAGCTCATTACAGGGGGCCAATCAGCCCCAGCATTTT. Translation gives CASSLQGANQPQHF.

The J gene is TRBJ2-7, the V gene TRBV5-1, with D unresolved. CDR1 is SGHRS, CDR2 YFSETQ, per germline. CDR3 length: 14 amino acids. Trimming stripped 0 bases from V and 2 bases from J, with 9 bases between. The CDR3 DNA follows: TGCGCCAGCAGCTTGGCTGTCGGAGCCTACGAGCAGTACTTC. Its translation: CASSLAVGAYEQYF.

This rearrangement joins TRBV4-3 to TRBJ2-7; TRBD2 agrees at 8 bases. V lost 4 bases to trimming and J lost 0 bases; unmatched junction nucleotides: 11. The length of the CDR3 is 17 residues. In germline, CDR1 is LGHNA, CDR2 YSLEER. The CDR3: CASSPDVLAGGSYEQYF. The CDR3 DNA reads as TGCGCCAGCAGCCCCGACGTATTGGCGGGGGGCTCCTACGAGCAGTACTTC.